Listed below are T cell receptor beta chains from one sample, sequenced in a study of shared clonotypes between healthy human individuals. The assay was immunoSEQ multiplex PCR, and TCRdb's table has in-frame clones only and misses some. The sample holds 2 million to 3 million clones, approximately 94% seen once. Sequencing was performed on naive CD4+ T cells sorted from blood. These receptors originate from a man between 18 and 29 years old in good health. The CDR3 runs from the conserved cysteine through the conserved F or W. The order of the fields is D gene, J gene, V gene, clone size, CDR3 protein, CDR3 DNA. The D gene is left open where the match is weak. The size of a clone is reported for some rows only, either as once, few or many, or as a class for expanded clones.

NA,TRBJ2-1,TRBV2,once,CASSERRRLGNEQFF,TGTGCCAGCAGTGAAAGGCGGCGGCTGGGAAATGAGCAGTTCTTC
TRBD1,TRBJ2-7,TRBV5-6,NA,CASSPVGQGGYEQYF,TGTGCCAGCAGCCCGGTTGGACAGGGGGGATACGAGCAGTACTTC
TRBD2,TRBJ2-3,TRBV5-1,NA,CASSSPTLAGASTDTQYF,TGCGCCAGCAGCTCGCCCACACTAGCGGGGGCCAGCACAGATACGCAGTATTTT
NA,TRBJ2-3,TRBV9,NA,CASSVGGPDTQYF,TGTGCCAGCAGCGTAGGAGGCCCAGATACGCAGTATTTT
NA,TRBJ2-7,TRBV5-4,once,CASSLWGTFEQYF,TGTGCCAGCAGCTTGTGGGGCACCTTCGAGCAGTACTTC
TRBD2,TRBJ2-4,TRBV2,few,CASDRGLLAKNIQYF,TGTGCCAGCGACCGGGGACTACTAGCCAAAAACATTCAGTACTTC
TRBD2,TRBJ2-1,TRBV5-6,once,CASSLVSGGRNEQFF,TGTGCCAGCAGCTTGGTTAGCGGGGGCCGGAATGAGCAGTTCTTC
NA,TRBJ2-4,TRBV9,few,CASSVGSQNIQYF,TGTGCCAGCAGCGTAGGGTCACAGAACATTCAGTACTTC
TRBD2,TRBJ2-7,TRBV6-5,NA,CASSYSLAGPYEQYF,TGTGCCAGCAGTTACTCTCTAGCGGGTCCCTACGAGCAGTACTTC
TRBD1,TRBJ2-7,TRBV2,NA,CASSLQGTGVDKQYF,TGTGCCAGCAGCCTACAAGGGACAGGGGTTGACAAGCAGTACTTC
TRBD1,TRBJ2-7,TRBV4-1,NA,CASSQDRGTGGHEQYF,TGCGCCAGCAGCCAAGATAGGGGGACAGGGGGCCACGAGCAGTACTTC
NA,TRBJ1-4,TRBV27,NA,CASKFGGLNEKLFF,TGTGCCAGCAAGTTCGGGGGCCTTAATGAAAAACTGTTTTTT
NA,TRBJ2-3,TRBV11-2,NA,CASSLNGDTQYF,TGTGCCAGCAGCCTTAATGGGGATACGCAGTATTTT
NA,TRBJ2-5,TRBV2,NA,CASYRAQETQYF,TGTGCCAGCTACAGGGCGCAAGAGACCCAGTACTTC
NA,TRBJ2-1,TRBV5-6,NA,CASRGSSYNEQFF,TGTGCCAGCAGGGGGAGCTCCTACAATGAGCAGTTCTTC
NA,TRBJ1-1,TRBV30,few,CAWSVGTEAFF,TGTGCCTGGAGTGTAGGAACTGAAGCTTTCTTT
NA,TRBJ2-4,TRBV23-1,NA,CASSHGFLQGKNIQYF,TGCGCCAGCAGTCATGGTTTTTTACAGGGCAAAAACATTCAGTACTTC
TRBD1,TRBJ1-1,TRBV5-1,NA,CASSPRTGGNTEAFF,TGCGCCAGCAGCCCCCGGACAGGGGGGAACACTGAAGCTTTCTTT
TRBD1,TRBJ1-1,TRBV5-1,NA,CASGWTGMNTEAFF,TGCGCCAGCGGGTGGACAGGAATGAACACTGAAGCTTTCTTT
NA,TRBJ1-2,TRBV6-6,NA,CASSFWDTSDYGYTF,TGTGCCAGCAGTTTCTGGGACACCTCTGACTATGGCTACACCTTC
NA,TRBJ1-5,TRBV6-5,NA,CASSYSPDQPQHF,TGTGCCAGCAGTTACTCCCCCGATCAGCCCCAGCATTTT
TRBD1,TRBJ1-2,TRBV15,NA,CATSSGQGNYGYTF,TGTGCCACCAGCAGCGGACAGGGTAACTATGGCTACACCTTC
TRBD2,TRBJ2-7,TRBV4-3,NA,CASSQGEGSGPQYF,TGCGCCAGCAGCCAAGGGGAGGGGTCCGGTCCGCAGTACTTC
TRBD1,TRBJ1-1,TRBV5-1,NA,CASSLGTGAMNTEAFF,TGCGCCAGCAGCTTAGGGACAGGAGCTATGAACACTGAAGCTTTCTTT
NA,TRBJ1-1,TRBV20-1,NA,CSASAGTEAFF,TGCAGTGCCTCCGCAGGGACTGAAGCTTTCTTT
TRBD1,TRBJ2-3,TRBV11-2,NA,CASSTYRGRVTDTQYF,TGTGCCAGCAGCACATACAGGGGTAGGGTAACAGATACGCAGTATTTT
NA,TRBJ2-5,TRBV6-5,NA,CASSYGQKETQYF,TGTGCCAGCAGTTATGGCCAGAAAGAGACCCAGTACTTC
TRBD1,TRBJ2-7,TRBV6-6,NA,CASRSRGDREIYEQYF,TGTGCCAGCAGATCCCGCGGAGACAGGGAAATTTACGAGCAGTACTTC
TRBD2,TRBJ2-3,TRBV4-1,NA,CASSQGATSGGAVTDTQYF,TGCGCCAGCAGCCAAGGGGCGACTAGCGGGGGGGCGGTCACAGATACGCAGTATTTT
TRBD1,TRBJ1-1,TRBV5-1,NA,CASSYDDRAHYSNTEAFF,TGCGCCAGCAGCTACGACGACAGGGCCCACTATTCTAACACTGAAGCTTTCTTT
NA,TRBJ2-7,TRBV23-1,NA,CASSDDYYEQYF,TGCGCCAGCAGTGACGACTACTACGAGCAGTACTTC
NA,TRBJ2-3,TRBV5-1,few,CASSLEDSRTDTQYF,TGCGCCAGCAGCTTGGAGGACAGCCGCACAGATACGCAGTATTTT
TRBD2,TRBJ2-7,TRBV6-1,once,CASRTSGTPYEQYF,TGTGCCAGCAGGACTAGCGGGACACCCTACGAGCAGTACTTC
NA,TRBJ1-5,TRBV19,NA,CASSMRQALYQPQHF,TGTGCCAGTAGTATGAGGCAGGCCCTGTATCAGCCCCAGCATTTT
NA,TRBJ1-6,TRBV7-8,NA,CASSPPNYNSPLHF,TGTGCCAGCAGCCCCCCGAACTATAATTCACCCCTCCACTTT
TRBD2,TRBJ2-5,TRBV4-1,NA,CASSQVTSGEMTQYF,TGCGCCAGCAGCCAAGTAACTAGCGGTGAAATGACCCAGTACTTC